A single sample gave rise to the 17 T cell receptor beta chains below, sequenced in a study of blood T cell repertoires in COVID-19. Clones were sequenced by immunoSEQ multiplex PCR, and TCRdb holds only the in-frame ones, with some missing. The sample consists of 130,000 or so clones, around nine tenths of them appearing once. Sequencing used peripheral blood. The source of these receptors is an older woman with COVID-19, enrolled during active disease.

The chain joins TRBV2 to TRBJ2-5, with D possibly being TRBD1 (7 bases). Trimming removed 3 bases at V and 5 bases at J, with 10 bases between. The CDR3 is 13 amino acids. Germline CDR1 reads SNHLY; CDR2 reads FYNNEI. CDR3 region: CASSETGRETQYF. For the CDR3, the DNA is TGTGCCAGCAGTGAGACAGGGAGGGAGACCCAGTACTTC.

This chain uses TRBV5-1 with TRBJ1-6, with D uncertain. Germline-derived CDR1 and CDR2 are SGHRS and YFSETQ. CDR3 length: 14 residues. With 0 bases removed from V and 9 bases from J, the gap between germline ends came to 10 bases. CDR3 nucleotide sequence: TGCGCCAGCAGCTTGGACAGAGAGAGTTCACCCCTCCACTTT. It is translated as CASSLDRESSPLHF.

This chain uses TRBV18 with TRBJ1-6; D not certain. From germline, CDR1 is KGHSH and CDR2 LQKENI. Trimming stripped 3 bases from V and 7 bases from J, with 19 bases between. The CDR3 contains 17 residues. CDR3 DNA sequence: TGTGCCAGCTCACCCGCCCGAGGACTTTCTGGGAATTCACCCCTCCACTTT. Residues: CASSPARGLSGNSPLHF.

The gene calls are TRBV2 and TRBJ1-6; D ambiguous. V was clipped by 6 bases and J by 0 bases, with 9 bases between them. The CDR3 loop spans 15 amino acids. CDR1 and CDR2 (germline): SNHLY, FYNNEI. The chain's CDR3 is CASRAESSYNSPLHF. The CDR3 DNA reads as TGTGCCAGCAGAGCGGAAAGCTCCTATAATTCACCCCTCCACTTT.

The chain uses TRBV5-4 and TRBJ2-1; 7 bases are shared with TRBD2. The CDR3 spans 16 residues. Trimming at V came to 0 bases and at J to 1 base, leaving 4 bases not matched to a gene. Germline-derived CDR1 and CDR2 are SGHNT and YYREEE (reference sequence). The DNA of the CDR3 is TGTGCCAGCAGCTTGGGGGGGAGGGGATCCTACAATGAGCAGTTCTTC. Translated, it gives CASSLGGRGSYNEQFF.

This clone was observed at least ten times. The chain couples TRBV19 to TRBJ1-3, with a possible D match to TRBD1 (6 bases). This CDR3 is built from 15 residues. Trimming cost V 7 bases and J 0 bases, with 13 bases left between them. Germline CDR1 reads LNHDA; CDR2 reads SQIVND (reference sequence). The CDR3 DNA follows: TGTGCCAGTAAAAGACAGGTGTACTCTGGAAACACCATATATTTT. It yields the protein CASKRQVYSGNTIYF.

The V and J genes are TRBV12-3 or TRBV12-4 and TRBJ1-3, with D hard to call. The ends were cut back, 3 bases at V and 8 bases at J, with 11 bases in the middle. The CDR3 is made up of 13 amino acids. As DNA, the CDR3 is TGTGCCAGCAGTTTCAAGATCGGGGACACCATATATTTT. Translating it yields CASSFKIGDTIYF.

This chain connects TRBV2 to TRBJ2-5; a weak D match, TRBD2 (5 bases). The germline V and J ends were trimmed by 2 bases and 2 bases, with 6 bases remaining between them. CDR1 is SNHLY and CDR2 is FYNNEI in the germline V gene. The CDR3 is 13 residues long. The CDR3 DNA sequence: TGTGCCAGCAGTGAATGGAGGCAAGAGACCCAGTACTTC. This encodes CASSEWRQETQYF.

The chain is built from TRBV6-5 and TRBJ2-2; 7 bases are a match to TRBD1. The junction had 6 bases not matched to a gene; V was cut back by 8 bases and J by 3 bases. The germline V gene encodes CDR1 MNHEY and CDR2 SVGAGI. CDR3 length equals 14 residues. CDR3 in amino acids: CASSGTVYTGELFF. CDR3 sequence (DNA): TGTGCCAGCTCCGGGACAGTATACACCGGGGAGCTGTTTTTT.

The chain recombines TRBV2 with TRBJ2-1; a weak D match, TRBD2 (7 bases). The CDR3 spans 15 residues. Per germline, CDR1 SNHLY and CDR2 FYNNEI. V was trimmed by 5 bases and J by 7 bases, leaving 18 bases between them. CDR3 residues: CASSRGGVFRNEQFF. For the CDR3, the DNA is TGTGCCAGCAGTAGGGGGGGAGTATTTAGAAATGAGCAGTTCTTC.

The chain links TRBV28 to TRBJ2-7; 8 nucleotides agree with TRBD1. With V trimmed by 4 bases and J by 8 bases, 7 bases remained unmatched. CDR1 is MDHEN and CDR2 is SYDVKM in the germline V gene. The CDR3 is 13 amino acids. CDR3 DNA sequence: TGTGCCAGCAGTTCGACAGGGGCAGAAAAGCAGTACTTC. Its protein product is CASSSTGAEKQYF.

This clone occurred once. The J gene is TRBJ2-2, the V gene TRBV5-1; 9 nucleotides line up with TRBD1. The V segment lost 4 bases and the J segment 7 bases; nucleotides outside the gene matches: 8. Germline CDR1 and CDR2: SGHRS and YFSETQ. The CDR3 consists of 15 residues. The CDR3 loop reads CASSPRTGEGGELFF. The DNA of the CDR3 is TGCGCCAGCAGCCCAAGGACAGGGGAAGGCGGGGAGCTGTTTTTT.

As DNA, the CDR3 is TGTGCCAGCAGTTTAACTCGGGACTCGCAGTTCTTC. It specifies CASSLTRDSQFF. This chain links TRBV12-3 or TRBV12-4 with TRBJ2-1, with D tentatively TRBD2 (6 bases). Trimming cost V 2 bases and J 12 bases, with 11 bases left between them. CDR3 length: 12 residues.

This chain joins TRBV7-9 and TRBJ1-6; D gene uncertain. The germline V gene encodes CDR1 SEHNR and CDR2 FQNEAQ (reference sequence). The CDR3 has 14 amino acids. V lost 2 bases to trimming and J lost 9 bases, with 11 bases between them. The CDR3 region is CASSLIRDASPLHF. Here the CDR3 DNA reads TGTGCCAGCAGCTTAATCCGGGATGCTTCACCCCTCCACTTT.

The rearrangement joins TRBV2 to TRBJ1-4, with 7 bases aligning to TRBD1. The V and J ends lost 8 bases and 5 bases, in that order; junction bases with no gene match: 11. The CDR3 is made up of 15 amino acids. The germline gives CDR1 SNHLY, CDR2 FYNNEI. This CDR3 is CASSLGLGQNEKLFF. CDR3 nucleotide sequence: TGTGCCAGCTCCCTCGGGCTGGGACAGAATGAAAAACTGTTTTTT. Combining the CDR3 with reference TRBV2 and TRBJ1-4 gives the whole variable domain EPEVTQTPSHQVTQMGQEVILRCVPISNHLYFYWYRQILGQKVEFLVSFYNNEISEKSEIFDDQFSVERPDGSNFTLKIRSTKLEDSAMYFCASSLGLGQNEKLFFGSGTQLSVL.

This chain uses TRBV11-3 with TRBJ1-3; 7 bases match TRBD1. The CDR3 runs to 15 residues. V lost 5 bases and J lost 3; bases outside the gene matches: 7. Germline lookup yields CDR1 SGHNT and CDR2 YENEEA. The CDR3 loop is CASSTGGGDGNTIYF. The CDR3 DNA reads TGTGCCAGCAGCACGGGAGGGGGCGATGGAAACACCATATATTTT.

CDR3 protein: CASSDGGQGTYEQYF. CDR3 in DNA: TGTGCCAGCAGTGACGGGGGACAGGGGACCTACGAGCAGTACTTC. The chain employs TRBV2 and TRBJ2-7, with TRBD1 identical over 10 bases. CDR3 size: 15 residues. The trim removed 3 bases at V and 2 bases at J, leaving 4 bases unmatched. Germline V gene data show CDR1 as SNHLY and CDR2 as FYNNEI. Full variable domain (outside the CDR3, taken from reference TRBV2 and TRBJ2-7): EPEVTQTPSHQVTQMGQEVILRCVPISNHLYFYWYRQILGQKVEFLVSFYNNEISEKSEIFDDQFSVERPDGSNFTLKIRSTKLEDSAMYFCASSDGGQGTYEQYFGPGTRLTVT.